The entry below gives a single TCR beta chain sequence along with its context. What this receptor recognizes is not known. Base qualities are not at hand, and no much larger clone is one base apart. Collaborating institutions collected whole blood in K2EDTA tubes following their own protocols. For TCRbeta analysis, collaborators shipped samples in one of three forms: frozen whole blood, isolated PBMCs, or DNA extracted from either of those sample types. This entry comes from a study of blood T cell repertoires in COVID-19 (dated by TCRdb to about 2020). Looking at the study overall: Collaborator samples came from the United States, Italy and Spain and covered acute and convalescent phases of COVID-19. The repertoires were released in a freely available public database intended as a resource for research on the immune response to SARS-CoV-2. A de-identified subject ID, COVID-19 status, age in years and sex were almost always included in the sample metadata. Where available, HLA class I and class II types were taken from metadata supplied by the sample provider and were not determined by assay-based typing. The material from the prospective study consisted of cDNA or gDNA derived from T cells, B-cell-depleted T cells, or PBMCs. Subjects who had been exposed to COVID-19, were actively infected with it, or had recovered from it provided the deeply sampled blood TCRbeta repertoires that made up the dataset. The samples were drawn from the first 160 participants of the ongoing ImmuneRACE study and from 950 to 1,500 subjects provided by 6 global collaborators.

TCRbeta CDR3 regions were amplified from genomic DNA by means of the immunoSEQ Assay, a bias-controlled multiplex PCR. The authors' analysis ran thus. Nucleated cell counts per sample were estimated from amplification of reference gene primers within the assay. To quantify the absolute abundance of each unique TCRbeta CDR3 rearrangement, sequence reads were collapsed and filtered. Productive Simpson clonality was computed per sample as the square root of Simpson's diversity index over productive rearrangements. The immuneACCESS repertoire file appears here via TCRdb, limited to in-frame rearrangements. These files lack a portion of the clones; in checked studies, under half of the deficit traces to unresolved V genes, and the cause of the others is not known. V and J calls and clone size follow that table, whereas D and trimming were derived from the DNA. A total of around 260,000 clones appear in this sample, roughly 88% of them only once. The ten largest clones add up to 3% of the sample.

The germline V gene encodes CDR1 LNHDA and CDR2 SQIVND (reference sequence). Compared with germline, V lacks 5 bases and J lacks 2 bases; bases without a gene match: 6. Reading from cysteine to phenylalanine, the CDR3 counts 15 amino acids. Here the CDR3 DNA is all that survives: 45 bases in frame from base 1. Overall results and qualifications from the work: How much clinical and demographic metadata was included differed by source and by participant, and the metadata was provided uncurated.

The receptor chain draws on TRBV19 and TRBJ1-5; 7 bases in the junction line up with TRBD1. This clonotype was obtained from a woman aged 25 to 45 with active or convalescent COVID-19. Material for sequencing was peripheral blood. DNA sequence: TGTGCCAGTAGTTTGCAGGGGGTAGGCAATCAGCCCCAGCATTTT. It translates as CASSLQGVGNQPQHF.